The 18 T cell receptor beta chains given below trace back to one sample, sequenced in a study of T-cell reconstitution after alpha-beta-depleted transplantation in children. For TCRbeta, the library was prepared with unique molecular identifiers. In TCRdb, the PCR reads were re-called with MiXCR into one record per CDR3 protein. The table has 350,000 to 500,000 distinct CDR3 sequences, roughly 44% seen once. The source material was PBMCs, sampled before TCRalphabeta/CD19-depleted stem cell transplant. The receptors stem from a girl aged 2 to 10 with aplastic anemia, due to receive a stem cell transplant.

The chain has TRBV28 and TRBJ1-5; possible D gene TRBD1, 6 bases. Germline CDR1 and CDR2: MDHEN and SYDVKM. This CDR3 region has 15 residues. V lost 3 bases and J 3 bases, leaving 12 bases between the germline ends. CDR3 region: CASSFPRGDNQPQHF. CDR3 coding DNA: TGTGCCAGCAGTTTTCCGAGGGGGGACAATCAGCCCCAGCATTTT.

This clonotype came up many times. Written as DNA, the CDR3 is TGTGCCAGCAGACGAATGGACAGGTGGGAGACCCAGTACTTC. Translated, it gives CASRRMDRWETQYF. This chain joins TRBV12-3 or TRBV12-4 and TRBJ2-5; 7 bases fit TRBD1. The CDR3 is 14 residues long. The V and J ends lost 6 bases and 5 bases, in that order; junction bases with no gene match: 9.

CDR3 loop: CASSLPGRTDTQYF. In nucleotides, the CDR3 is TGTGCCAGCAGCCTGCCCGGGCGCACAGATACGCAGTATTTT. This chain connects TRBV3-1 to TRBJ2-3; D gene ambiguous. Trimming shortened V by 4 bases and J by 1 base, and 9 bases separated the two germline ends. Germline V gene sequence: CDR1 LGHDT, CDR2 YNNKEL (reference sequence). CDR3 length equals 14 residues.

This clonotype has just one count. This chain uses TRBV7-3 with TRBJ2-1, with 12 nucleotides matching TRBD2. This CDR3 spans 17 amino acids. With V trimmed by 5 bases and J by 5 bases, 10 bases remained unmatched. Germline V gene data show CDR1 as SGHTA and CDR2 as FQGTGA. The CDR3 here is CASSVWSGTSGHNEQFF. CDR3 DNA: TGTGCCAGCAGCGTATGGTCAGGGACTAGCGGGCACAATGAGCAGTTCTTC.

This chain uses TRBV4-1 with TRBJ2-2, with TRBD2 matching 10 bases. Germline loops: CDR1 MGHRA, CDR2 YSYEKL. This CDR3 has 16 residues. The V segment lost 4 bases and the J segment 6 bases; nucleotides outside the gene matches: 8. The CDR3 region has the DNA TGCGCCAGCAGCCTCTCTAGCGGGAGAGGATCCGGGGAGCTGTTTTTT. It is translated as CASSLSSGRGSGELFF.

This clonotype has a count of ten or more. This CDR3 is CASSPRQGPNQPQHF. The CDR3 coding sequence is TGTGCCAGCAGTCCCCGACAGGGGCCAAATCAGCCCCAGCATTTT. The genes are TRBV12-3 or TRBV12-4 and TRBJ1-5; 8 bases fit TRBD1. CDR3 size: 15 residues. The V segment lost 5 bases and the J segment 4 bases; nucleotides outside the gene matches: 7.

This clonotype has more than one count but fewer than ten. This chain uses TRBV12-3 or TRBV12-4 with TRBJ2-2; TRBD2 is a possible D gene (6 bases). CDR3 length: 17 residues. Trimming removed 6 bases from V and 3 bases from J, with 20 bases in between. Written as DNA, the CDR3 is TGTGCCAGCAGCCAAGCCTTGGGACGGAGGGACACCGGGGAGCTGTTTTTT. It codes for CASSQALGRRDTGELFF.

The count of this clonotype is one. Here the CDR3 DNA reads TGCGCCAGCAGCTTGGAGACTCTGGGGGGCACTGAAGCTTTCTTT. It translates to CASSLETLGGTEAFF. J is TRBJ1-1 and V is TRBV5-1; D possibly corresponds to TRBD1 (5 bases). The germline CDR1 and CDR2 sequences are SGHRS and YFSETQ. There are 15 residues in the CDR3. The V gene lost 0 bases and the J gene lost 4 bases, with 13 bases spanning the gap. Together with reference TRBV5-1 and TRBJ1-1, the CDR3 gives the full variable domain: KAGVTQTPRYLIKTRGQQVTLSCSPISGHRSVSWYQQTPGQGLQFLFEYFSETQRNKGNFPGRFSGRQFSNSRSEMNVSTLELGDSALYLCASSLETLGGTEAFFGQGTRLTVV.

This clonotype was seen a single time. V and J are TRBV5-4 and TRBJ1-5; the D gene is possibly TRBD1 (6 bases). The germline V gene encodes CDR1 SGHNT and CDR2 YYREEE (reference sequence). V lost 0 bases, J lost 11 bases, and 12 bases lay in between. The CDR3 consists of 13 residues. The CDR3 nucleotides read TGTGCCAGCAGCTTGGAGGGTAGGGGGGCCCAGCATTTT. Translating gives CASSLEGRGAQHF.

This clonotype was picked up many times. This chain joins TRBV29-1 and TRBJ2-1; 8 bases agree with TRBD2. Germline-derived CDR1 and CDR2 are SQVTM and ANQGSEA. The CDR3 length is 14 residues. After removal of 6 bases from V and 4 bases from J, the junction contained 8 bases not matched to a gene. The CDR3 nucleotides read TGCAGCGTCGCTGCTAGCGGGTATTACAATGAGCAGTTCTTC. Protein: CSVAASGYYNEQFF.

This chain uses TRBV7-8 with TRBJ2-7; D is undetermined. Trimming removed 7 bases at V and 7 bases at J, with 11 bases between. The CDR3 totals 11 residues. The germline CDR1 and CDR2 sequences are SGHVS and FQNEAQ. CDR3 protein: CASMALGEQYF. CDR3 in DNA: TGTGCCAGCATGGCCTTGGGGGAGCAGTACTTC.

This clonotype was seen at least ten times. The chain couples TRBV9 to TRBJ2-3, with 8 bases matching TRBD1. Losses at the gene ends were 3 bases for V and 3 bases for J; bases not matched to a gene: 6. Germline V lookup: CDR1 SGDLS, CDR2 YYNGEE. The CDR3 consists of 15 residues. The CDR3 DNA follows: TGTGCCAGCAGCGACAGGGGGTTGGGGACAGATACGCAGTATTTT. Translated: CASSDRGLGTDTQYF.

This clonotype was seen a few times. The J gene is TRBJ2-5, the V gene TRBV5-1; tentatively, D is TRBD1 (6 bases). The CDR3 loop spans 14 amino acids. The V gene's germline CDR1 is SGHRS and CDR2 YFSETQ. The V end lost 0 bases, the J end lost 5 bases, and 11 bases lay between the germline ends. In DNA form, the CDR3 reads TGCGCCAGCAGCTTGGATAGGGGGTTCGAGACCCAGTACTTC. This encodes CASSLDRGFETQYF.

V and J are TRBV7-9 and TRBJ1-2; D not resolved. The V end was cut by 5 bases, the J end by 4 bases, with 17 bases between. Germline V gene sequence: CDR1 SEHNR, CDR2 FQNEAQ (reference sequence). The CDR3 has 15 residues. CDR3 protein: CASSPKRTGFYGYTF. CDR3 sequence (DNA): TGTGCCAGCAGCCCTAAGCGGACGGGTTTCTATGGCTACACCTTC.

The genes are TRBV20-1 and TRBJ1-5; D not certain. CDR1 and CDR2 (germline): DFQATT, SNEGSKA (reference sequence). Trimming pared 3 bases from V and 0 bases from J, leaving 12 bases between. The CDR3 length is 15 residues. The CDR3 DNA reads TGCAGTGCTAGGACGGACCTATTTAGCAATCAGCCCCAGCATTTT. Its translation is CSARTDLFSNQPQHF.

This clonotype appeared a few times. The chain recombines TRBV5-6 with TRBJ2-2; D not resolved. This CDR3 has 15 residues. CDR1 and CDR2 (germline): SGHDT, YYEEEE. The V end was cut by 6 bases, the J end by 1 base, with 13 bases between. CDR3 residues: CASTSEWGNTGELFF. CDR3 coding DNA: TGTGCCAGCACCTCCGAGTGGGGGAACACCGGGGAGCTGTTTTTT.

Here the CDR3 DNA reads TGTGCCAGTAGTCAAGCGGGCCTACACACCGGGGAGCTGTTTTTT. It is translated as CASSQAGLHTGELFF. The gene calls are TRBV19 and TRBJ2-2, with D tentatively TRBD2 (6 bases). Germline CDR1 is LNHDA and CDR2 is SQIVND (reference sequence). V was pared by 5 bases and J by 3 bases, with 13 bases between. There are 15 residues in the CDR3. The full variable domain, rest sourced from reference TRBV19 and TRBJ2-2, is DGGITQSPKYLFRKEGQNVTLSCEQNLNHDAMYWYRQDPGQGLRLIYYSQIVNDFQKGDIAEGYSVSREKKESFPLTVTSAQKNPTAFYLCASSQAGLHTGELFFGEGSRLTVL.

The chain employs TRBV7-9 and TRBJ2-5; the D is unclear. The CDR3 totals 13 residues. V lost 1 base and J lost 0, with 3 bases in between. Germline values: CDR1 SEHNR, CDR2 FQNEAQ (reference sequence). The CDR3 here is CASSLDYQETQYF. In DNA, the CDR3 is TGTGCCAGCAGCTTAGACTACCAAGAGACCCAGTACTTC.